This T cell receptor (beta chain) originates from a study of blood T cells in healthy people across ages. Study observations and caveats: Both naive CD4+ cell counts and diversity were greater in long-lived donors than in aged donors.

Trimming removed 6 bases from V and 0 bases from J; junction bases left unmatched: 4. The CDR3 contains 13 residues. Germline V gene data show CDR1 as SQVTM and CDR2 as ANQGSEA. For the second PCR, which ran for roughly 6 to 11 cycles, a sample-barcoded 5' primer and a J-beta primer mix were used. Every single cDNA molecule received a tag from a template-switch adaptor with 12 random nucleotides. Using its own MiXCR run on the 5' RACE reads, TCRdb lists one record per CDR3 protein. The sample shows some 1.5 million distinct CDR3 sequences, approximately 39% of them seen only once. A note on this clonotype: Its antigen is currently unknown.

Every sample had a minimum of 6.5 million PBMCs isolated. Sequenced material: blood. The TCR comes from a woman aged 18-29 years in good health. The chain links TRBV29-1 to TRBJ1-2, with 7 bases that match TRBD1. The CDR3, as DNA: TGCAGCGTACTGGGACAGACTAACTATGGCTACACCTTC. Encoded protein: CSVLGQTNYGYTF.